Each of the 32 T cell receptor beta chains below was sequenced from the same sample in a study of early T cells in non-severe SARS-CoV-2 infection. TCRdb re-derived calls from the 5' RACE reads in MiXCR, one entry per CDR3 protein. Of under 35,000 distinct CDR3 sequences in the sample, less than 8.5% were seen once. The source material was whole blood. The receptor source for this set is an adult who was a healthcare worker with PCR-confirmed SARS-CoV-2 infection or an uninfected control (not recorded which).

This clonotype was picked up many times. V usage is TRBV7-8 and J usage is TRBJ2-2, with 7 bases fitting TRBD2. V lost 5 bases to trimming and J lost 7 bases; unmatched junction nucleotides: 10. The CDR3 is 15 residues long. CDR1 and CDR2 (germline): SGHVS, FQNEAQ. The CDR3 loop reads CASSPRTSPNGELFF. The CDR3 coding sequence is TGTGCCAGCAGCCCCCGGACTAGTCCCAACGGGGAGCTGTTTTTT.

This clonotype appeared many times. V and J are TRBV30 and TRBJ2-1, with a weak D call TRBD1 (6 bases). The CDR3 loop spans 13 amino acids. With 1 base removed from V and 4 bases from J, the gap between germline ends came to 8 bases. Per the germline V gene, CDR1 is GTSNPN and CDR2 is SVGIG (reference sequence). CDR3 in amino acids: CAWSGGGYNEQFF. In nucleotides, the CDR3 is TGTGCCTGGAGTGGAGGGGGTTACAATGAGCAGTTCTTC.

This clonotype has a count of ten or more. The chain has TRBV2 and TRBJ2-2; D perhaps matches TRBD2 (5 bases). V was clipped by 1 base and J by 4 bases, with 10 bases between them. CDR1 is SNHLY, CDR2 FYNNEI, per germline. The CDR3 consists of 15 residues. CDR3 region: CASSEVGSGTGELFF. As DNA, the CDR3 is TGTGCCAGCAGTGAAGTAGGGAGCGGCACCGGGGAGCTGTTTTTT.

This clonotype has only a few counts. The chain uses TRBV6-6 and TRBJ2-7; tentative D call: TRBD1 (5 bases). The CDR3 consists of 15 residues. Between the trimmed V and J ends, which lost 4 bases and 0 bases, there was a span of 13 bases. Per the germline V gene, CDR1 is MNHNY and CDR2 is SVGAGI (reference sequence). CDR3 sequence: CASSFDSESSYEQYF. DNA of the CDR3: TGTGCCAGCAGTTTCGACAGCGAGAGCTCCTACGAGCAGTACTTC.

In this sample, this clonotype turned up many times. The V call is TRBV29-1, the J call TRBJ2-1; no firm D call. This CDR3 is 13 amino acids long. Looked up from germline, CDR1 is SQVTM and CDR2 is ANQGSEA. V was clipped by 3 bases and J by 8 bases, with 14 bases between them. The CDR3 coding sequence is TGCAGCGTTGACCCCCCCGGTCCGGATGAGCAGTTCTTC. Translation gives CSVDPPGPDEQFF.

This clonotype occurred a few times. The chain has TRBV12-3 or TRBV12-4 and TRBJ2-1, with a possible D match to TRBD2 (6 bases). CDR3 size: 14 residues. V gave up 6 bases and J gave up 8 bases, with 17 bases separating them. The CDR3 coding sequence is TGTGCCAGCAGGGTTTATAACCCGGGGGATGAGCAGTTCTTC. Protein sequence: CASRVYNPGDEQFF.

A few counts support this clonotype. This chain uses TRBV19 with TRBJ2-7; 9 nucleotides agree with TRBD1. V dropped 7 bases and J dropped 4; count of bases not matched to a gene: 14. This CDR3 has 16 amino acids. Germline values: CDR1 LNHDA, CDR2 SQIVND (reference sequence). The CDR3 region has the DNA TGTGCCAGTACCTCCCTCACCGGGACAGGGTTATACGAGCAGTACTTC. This codes for CASTSLTGTGLYEQYF.

This clonotype was detected many times. The chain is built from TRBV12-3 or TRBV12-4 and TRBJ2-1; D is uncertain. V was cut by 5 bases and J by 0 bases, with 8 bases left in between. The CDR3 has 14 residues. This CDR3 reads CASSLPGSYNEQFF. The CDR3 nucleotides are TGTGCCAGCAGTCTCCCAGGCTCCTACAATGAGCAGTTCTTC.

This clonotype was observed many times. The chain employs TRBV7-9 and TRBJ2-3, with TRBD1 matching 10 bases. Trimming took 5 bases from V and 1 from J; bases not matched to a gene: 6. The CDR3 sequence is 16 residues long. Germline CDR1 is SEHNR and CDR2 is FQNEAQ (reference sequence). The CDR3 sequence: CASSGRDRGRTDTQYF. The CDR3 DNA is TGTGCCAGCAGCGGCCGGGACAGGGGCCGCACAGATACGCAGTATTTT.

A remark on this clonotype: This clone may be a read error of a much larger clone one base away. This chain connects TRBV30 to TRBJ1-1; 7 nucleotides line up with TRBD1. The V gene's germline CDR1 is GTSNPN and CDR2 SVGIG (reference sequence). This CDR3 spans 13 amino acids. DNA of the CDR3: TGTGCCTGGGGGACAGCCGGAAACACTAAAGCTTTCTTT. Its protein is CAWGTAGNTKAFF.

This clonotype was seen ten or more times. V and J are TRBV11-3 and TRBJ2-1; 7 nucleotides match TRBD1. With 2 bases clipped from V and 9 bases from J, the junction kept 4 bases outside the gene matches. This CDR3 spans 13 amino acids. CDR1 and CDR2 (germline): SGHNT, YENEEA. This CDR3 reads CASSLLSGGEQFF. The CDR3 region has the DNA TGTGCCAGCAGCTTACTTTCAGGGGGTGAGCAGTTCTTC.

This clonotype has a count of ten or more. The V and J genes are TRBV7-9 and TRBJ2-5, with D unresolved. CDR1 and CDR2 (germline): SEHNR, FQNEAQ (reference sequence). This CDR3 has 13 residues. V was shortened by 5 bases and J by 2 bases, with 9 bases between the two germline ends. CDR3 residues: CASSTTEQETQYF. For the CDR3, the DNA is TGTGCCAGCAGCACGACCGAGCAAGAGACCCAGTACTTC. Full variable domain (missing parts from reference TRBV7-9 and TRBJ2-5): DTGVSQNPRHKITKRGQNVTFRCDPISEHNRLYWYRQTLGQGPEFLTYFQNEAQLEKSRLLSDRFSAERPKGSFSTLEIQRTEQGDSAMYLCASSTTEQETQYFGPGTRLLVL.

This clonotype was seen at least ten times. CDR3 bases: TGTGCCAGCAGTGACAGGGGCACAGATACGCAGTATTTT. Amino acids: CASSDRGTDTQYF. The V gene is TRBV6-4, the J gene TRBJ2-3; D gene unclear. This CDR3 spans 13 amino acids. The V and J ends lost 2 bases and 1 base respectively, with 4 bases between them. The germline CDR1 and CDR2 sequences are MRHNA and SNTAGT.

In this sample, this clonotype turned up many times. The V gene is TRBV18, the J gene TRBJ2-6; 10 positions match TRBD1. Germline V gene lookup returns CDR1 KGHSH and CDR2 LQKENI. V dropped 3 bases and J dropped 2; count of bases not matched to a gene: 4. CDR3 length equals 17 residues. CDR3 protein: CASSPPGTGAGANVLTF. CDR3 DNA sequence: TGTGCCAGCTCACCGCCCGGGACAGGGGCTGGGGCCAACGTCCTGACTTTC.

About this clonotype itself: This clone may be a read error of a much larger clone one base away. The J gene is TRBJ2-5, the V gene TRBV25-1; D is unclear. Trimming took 10 bases from V and 9 from J, leaving 24 bases between them. Looked up from germline, CDR1 is MGHDK and CDR2 is SYGVNS. The CDR3 sequence is 14 residues long. As DNA, the CDR3 is TGTGCCAACTCCGACTGGAAGAGAGATGTGTCCCAGTACTTC. This codes for CANSDWKRDVSQYF. Complete variable domain (other parts from reference TRBV25-1 and TRBJ2-5): EADIYQTPRYLVIGTGKKITLECSQTMGHDKMYWYQQDPGMELHLIHYSYGVNSTEKGDLSSESTVSRIRTEHFPLTLESARPSHTSQYLCANSDWKRDVSQYFGPGTRLLVL.

This rearrangement joins TRBV7-6 to TRBJ2-1, with D uncertain. CDR1 and CDR2 (germline): SGHVS, FNYEAQ. This CDR3 contains 15 residues. V dropped 5 bases and J dropped 0 bases, with 11 bases sitting between them. The CDR3 DNA reads TGTGCCAGCAGCCCCAGGATTAGCTCCTACAATGAGCAGTTCTTC. This sequence encodes CASSPRISSYNEQFF. Full variable domain (missing parts from reference TRBV7-6 and TRBJ2-1): GAGVSQSPRYKVTKRGQDVALRCDPISGHVSLYWYRQALGQGPEFLTYFNYEAQQDKSGLPNDRFSAERPEGSISTLTIQRTEQRDSAMYRCASSPRISSYNEQFFGPGTRLTVL.

This clonotype was counted between two and nine times. The chain is built from TRBV6-5 and TRBJ2-3; D might be TRBD2 (6 bases). Trimming took 6 bases from V and 1 from J, leaving 8 bases between them. The germline gives CDR1 MNHEY, CDR2 SVGAGI. This CDR3 region has 13 residues. CDR3 nucleotide sequence: TGTGCCAGCAGATTAGCGGGCACAGATACGCAGTATTTT. Its protein product is CASRLAGTDTQYF.

Ten or more counts support this clonotype. The rearrangement links TRBV5-1 to TRBJ2-1; 7 bases align to TRBD1. Germline loops: CDR1 SGHRS, CDR2 YFSETQ. Germline trimming cut 4 bases from V and 5 bases from J; bases unmatched to any gene: 6. The CDR3 contains 14 residues. The CDR3 sequence is CASSRGQANNEQFF. The CDR3, as DNA: TGCGCCAGCAGCCGTGGACAGGCCAACAATGAGCAGTTCTTC.

The chain recombines TRBV27 with TRBJ2-1; D is ambiguous. This CDR3 is built from 15 residues. CDR1 and CDR2 from the germline V gene are MNHEY and SMNVEV (reference sequence). The V and J ends lost 5 bases and 6 bases respectively, with 17 bases between them. The CDR3 is CASSPRLNSVNEQFF. The CDR3 bases are TGTGCCAGCAGTCCCAGGCTTAACAGTGTCAATGAGCAGTTCTTC.

This clonotype was recorded many times. J is TRBJ2-7 and V is TRBV19; 7 bases match TRBD1. There are 12 residues in the CDR3. V was clipped by 9 bases and J by 5 bases; unmatched bases: 7. Germline CDR1 is LNHDA and CDR2 is SQIVND (reference sequence). The CDR3 loop is CASSSQGNEQYF. The DNA for the CDR3 is TGTGCCAGCTCCTCACAGGGGAACGAGCAGTACTTC.

In this sample, this clonotype turned up many times. The rearrangement uses TRBV2 and TRBJ2-7; 12 positions match TRBD2. This CDR3 has 14 residues. The germline V gene encodes CDR1 SNHLY and CDR2 FYNNEI. V dropped 6 bases and J dropped 6; count of bases not matched to a gene: 6. The CDR3 protein is CASSRLAGEGEQYF. CDR3 nucleotides: TGTGCCAGCAGCCGACTAGCGGGAGAGGGCGAGCAGTACTTC.

The chain joins TRBV28 to TRBJ2-1, with TRBD1 identical over 7 bases. The CDR3 covers 16 residues. CDR1 and CDR2 from the germline V gene are MDHEN and SYDVKM. V shed 8 bases and J 8 bases; nucleotides not matched to a gene: 18. In DNA form, the CDR3 reads TGTGCCAGCGGTTCCCTTGTAGGGGGCGTTTTCTATGAGCAGTTCTTC. Translating it yields CASGSLVGGVFYEQFF. The full variable domain, rest sourced from reference TRBV28 and TRBJ2-1, is DVKVTQSSRYLVKRTGEKVFLECVQDMDHENMFWYRQDPGLGLRLIYFSYDVKMKEKGDIPEGYSVSREKKERFSLILESASTNQTSMYLCASGSLVGGVFYEQFFGPGTRLTVL.

In its sample, this clonotype was seen a few times. The chain links TRBV28 to TRBJ2-7; D call uncertain. Trimming took off 5 bases at V and 3 bases at J, with 26 bases between the two ends. Germline values: CDR1 MDHEN, CDR2 SYDVKM. This CDR3 is built from 18 residues. CDR3 in DNA: TGTGCCAGCAGTCCACCATACGGTACGTCACAGCGTCACTACGAGCAGTACTTC. Protein: CASSPPYGTSQRHYEQYF.

The V gene is TRBV3-1, the J gene TRBJ2-1, with 11 bases aligning to TRBD2. V lost 4 bases to trimming and J lost 7 bases; unmatched junction nucleotides: 3. The CDR3 has 14 residues. Germline lookup yields CDR1 LGHDT and CDR2 YNNKEL (reference sequence). The CDR3 coding sequence is TGTGCCAGCAGCCCTAGCGGGAGGAGGAATGAGCAGTTCTTC. It specifies CASSPSGRRNEQFF.

This clonotype showed up many times. The gene calls are TRBV25-1 and TRBJ1-6; possibly TRBD1 for D (5 bases). CDR1 is MGHDK and CDR2 is SYGVNS in the germline V gene. Trimming took off 5 bases at V and 6 bases at J, with 8 bases between the two ends. CDR3 length: 13 residues. CDR3 amino acids: CASSMGTNSPLHF. As DNA, the CDR3 is TGTGCCAGCAGTATGGGGACTAATTCACCCCTCCACTTT.

This clonotype was observed a few times. The chain links TRBV30 to TRBJ2-1, with a possible D match to TRBD1 (5 bases). V dropped 1 base and J dropped 3 bases, with 7 bases sitting between them. This CDR3 contains 13 residues. From germline, CDR1 is GTSNPN and CDR2 SVGIG (reference sequence). In nucleotides, the CDR3 is TGTGCCTGGAGTGGACAGAGCTACAATGAGCAGTTCTTC. This translates into CAWSGQSYNEQFF.

This clonotype was counted at least ten times. The chain couples TRBV5-1 to TRBJ2-5; 8 positions agree with TRBD1. This CDR3 contains 15 residues. Germline CDR1 and CDR2: SGHRS and YFSETQ. J lost 0 bases, V lost 5 bases, and 6 bases had no gene match. The CDR3 loop reads CASRGAGGYQETQYF. The CDR3 bases are TGCGCCAGCAGAGGGGCAGGGGGCTACCAAGAGACCCAGTACTTC. Based on the CDR3 plus reference TRBV5-1 and TRBJ2-5, the full variable domain is KAGVTQTPRYLIKTRGQQVTLSCSPISGHRSVSWYQQTPGQGLQFLFEYFSETQRNKGNFPGRFSGRQFSNSRSEMNVSTLELGDSALYLCASRGAGGYQETQYFGPGTRLLVL.

This clonotype was found many times. V is TRBV3-1 and J is TRBJ1-6; D ambiguous. In germline, CDR1 is LGHDT, CDR2 YNNKEL (reference sequence). V shed 1 base and J shed 12 bases, with 19 bases lying between them. The CDR3 has 16 residues. This CDR3 is CASSQGVGNPLRPLHF. The CDR3 DNA reads TGTGCCAGCAGCCAAGGCGTAGGCAACCCCCTTCGACCCCTCCACTTT.

The chain uses TRBV2 and TRBJ2-7; possibly TRBD1 or TRBD2 for D (5 bases each). CDR3 length: 17 residues. Trimming removed 3 bases from V and 0 bases from J, with 18 bases in between. The V gene's germline CDR1 is SNHLY and CDR2 FYNNEI. CDR3 region: CASSDEVGTASSYEQYF. CDR3 bases: TGTGCCAGCAGTGACGAAGTGGGGACCGCCAGCTCCTACGAGCAGTACTTC.

This clonotype was seen only a few times. This rearrangement joins TRBV6-6 to TRBJ2-1; 10 nucleotides agree with TRBD2. Germline V gene data show CDR1 as MNHNY and CDR2 as SVGAGI (reference sequence). The CDR3 contains 15 residues. The V segment lost 5 bases and the J segment 2 bases; nucleotides outside the gene matches: 3. The CDR3 loop is CASSELAGPYNEQFF. The CDR3 DNA reads TGTGCCAGCAGTGAACTAGCGGGACCCTACAATGAGCAGTTCTTC.

This clonotype was observed a handful of times. V usage is TRBV12-3 or TRBV12-4 and J usage is TRBJ1-6; TRBD1 might be the D (6 bases). CDR3 length: 14 residues. V was cut by 3 bases and J by 6 bases, with 9 bases left in between. DNA of the CDR3: TGTGCCAGCAGTTTCTCCAGGGGTAATTCACCCCTCCACTTT. Translated, it gives CASSFSRGNSPLHF.

V gene TRBV20-1 combines with J gene TRBJ2-7; TRBD2 agrees at 15 bases. Looked up from germline, CDR1 is DFQATT and CDR2 is SNEGSKA (reference sequence). The CDR3 spans 16 residues. Trimming at V came to 7 bases and at J to 0 bases, leaving 7 bases not matched to a gene. The CDR3 DNA reads as TGCAGTGTTCACGGGACTAGCGGGAGGAGCTCCTACGAGCAGTACTTC. This sequence encodes CSVHGTSGRSSYEQYF.